Included here is one T cell receptor beta chain sequence, with context. This specimen belongs to a study of blood T cell repertoires in COVID-19. As for the study in general: The United States, Italy and Spain provided the acute and convalescent COVID-19 samples. Sources were T cells, B-cell-depleted T cells, or PBMCs; the material itself was cDNA or gDNA.

V lost 0 bases to trimming and J lost 2 bases, with 9 bases between them. The germline V gene has CDR1 SGHAT and CDR2 FQNNGV. The CDR3 totals 15 residues. As handled by the study authors: Amplification with reference gene primers provided the estimates of nucleated cell counts. This table comes from immunoSEQ multiplex PCR, and its TCRdb copy is limited to in-frame clones, with some not included. V, J and clone size derive from that table, while D and trimming were established from the DNA sequence. The data hold 300,000 to 350,000 clones, with roughly nine tenths observed a single time. This chain connects TRBV11-2 to TRBJ2-3, with a tentative D call TRBD1 (5 bases). The sample consisted of peripheral blood. This receptor was obtained from a man aged 18 to 29 with active or convalescent COVID-19. CDR3 DNA sequence: TGTGCCAGCAGCTTAGAAGGGGTCCTCACAGATACGCAGTATTTT. It codes for CASSLEGVLTDTQYF.